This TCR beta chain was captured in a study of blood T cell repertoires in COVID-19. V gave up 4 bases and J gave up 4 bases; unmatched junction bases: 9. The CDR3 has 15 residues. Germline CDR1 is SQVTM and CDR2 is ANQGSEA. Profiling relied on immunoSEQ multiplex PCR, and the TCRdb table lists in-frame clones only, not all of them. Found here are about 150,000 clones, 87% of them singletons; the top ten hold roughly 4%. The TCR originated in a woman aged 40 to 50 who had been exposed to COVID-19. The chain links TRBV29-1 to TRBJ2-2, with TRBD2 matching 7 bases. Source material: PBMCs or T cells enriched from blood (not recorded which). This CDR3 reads CSVGVGIAGTGELFF. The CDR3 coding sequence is TGCAGCGTTGGCGTCGGAATAGCGGGCACCGGGGAGCTGTTTTTT.